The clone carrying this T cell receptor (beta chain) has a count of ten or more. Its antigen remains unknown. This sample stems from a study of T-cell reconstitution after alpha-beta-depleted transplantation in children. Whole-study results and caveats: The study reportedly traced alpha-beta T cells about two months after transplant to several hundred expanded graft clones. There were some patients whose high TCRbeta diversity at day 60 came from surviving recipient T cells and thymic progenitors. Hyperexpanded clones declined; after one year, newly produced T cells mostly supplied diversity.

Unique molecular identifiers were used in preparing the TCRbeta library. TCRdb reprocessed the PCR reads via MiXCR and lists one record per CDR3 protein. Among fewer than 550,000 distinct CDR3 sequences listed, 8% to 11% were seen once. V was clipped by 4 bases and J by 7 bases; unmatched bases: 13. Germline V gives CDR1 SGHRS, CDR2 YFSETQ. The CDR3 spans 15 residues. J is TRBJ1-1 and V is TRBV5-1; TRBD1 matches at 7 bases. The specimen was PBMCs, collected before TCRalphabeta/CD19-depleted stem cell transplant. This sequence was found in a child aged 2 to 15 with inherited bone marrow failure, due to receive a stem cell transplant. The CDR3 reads CASSQEAGGVGEAFF. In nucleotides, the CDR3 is TGCGCCAGCAGCCAAGAGGCAGGGGGAGTAGGTGAAGCTTTCTTT.